This T cell receptor (beta chain) was found in a study of technical replicates of blood from several donors. V gave up 5 bases and J gave up 0 bases, with 14 bases separating them. This CDR3 is 15 amino acids long. The germline V gene encodes CDR1 MGHRA and CDR2 YSYEKL. The data were produced by immunoSEQ multiplex PCR, yet TCRdb's version contains in-frame clones alone and is incomplete. The repertoire includes approximately 52,000 clones, more than 70% of them detected once, and 5.6% sits in the top ten. The clonotype was recovered from a human donor in good health. Some clones in this sample may be carry-over from other donors' samples. The sequenced sample consisted of PBMCs. The chain uses TRBV4-1 and TRBJ2-7; perhaps TRBD2 as D (6 bases). The CDR3 region is CASSSGTGGSYEQYF. The CDR3 DNA reads TGCGCCAGCAGCTCCGGGACTGGGGGCTCCTACGAGCAGTACTTC.